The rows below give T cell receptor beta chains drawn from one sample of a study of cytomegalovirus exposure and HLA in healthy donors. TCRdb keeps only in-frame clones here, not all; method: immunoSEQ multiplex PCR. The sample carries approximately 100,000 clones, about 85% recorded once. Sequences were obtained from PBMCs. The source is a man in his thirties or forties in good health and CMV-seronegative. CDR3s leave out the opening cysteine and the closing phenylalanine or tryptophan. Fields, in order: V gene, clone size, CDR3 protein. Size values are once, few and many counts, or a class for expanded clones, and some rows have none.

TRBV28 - ASSPKRVYNEQF
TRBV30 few AWSDGRDIQY
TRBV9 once ASSVGGTGGYEQY
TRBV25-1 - ASSDTTGSSYNEQF
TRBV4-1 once ASSQAGNSPLH
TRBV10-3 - AISESEAGSRAF
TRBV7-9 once ATPTGTGNNSPLH
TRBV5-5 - ASSTGTSRTGELF
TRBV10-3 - AISDRGYNEQF
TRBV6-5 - ASSPPGQGRNTIY
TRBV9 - ASSSRGRAPTDTQY
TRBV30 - AWVKTGPNTEAF
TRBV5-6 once ASSLGASGGWYEQY
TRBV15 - ATRPYKAGDTNEQF
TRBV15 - ATSRSTAGTYTDTQY
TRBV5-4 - ASSWEADTQY
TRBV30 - AWRRSSNQPQH
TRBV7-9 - ASSSNTHRDEQF
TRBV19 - ASSISTGGPTEAF
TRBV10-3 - AISEPGTEGEQY
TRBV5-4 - ASSSLAGGEETQY
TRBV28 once ASSSSGTGVVGANVLT
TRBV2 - ASKVAGGGSNQPQH
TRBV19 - ASSSVYNEQF
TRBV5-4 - ASSLTTDTPRY
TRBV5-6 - ASSTGTGVREQF
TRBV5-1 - ASSPYTGQHTGELF
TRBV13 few ASSLGQREQY
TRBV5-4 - ASSPKSGQGAFEQF
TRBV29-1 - SVEFPEGLRVTQETQY
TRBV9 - ASSVDSSGRYNEQF
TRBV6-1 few ASSDYRSPMDYEQY
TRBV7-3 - ASSIVAGTDTQY
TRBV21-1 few ASCPGQGFGDSPLH
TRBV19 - ASRGQFSGANVLT
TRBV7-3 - ASSLPLGAGGQNEQF
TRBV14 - ASSRDPDRDTSTDTQY
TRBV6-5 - ASRPVASSYNEQF
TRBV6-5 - ASSYSRYEQF
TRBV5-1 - ASSPREGADTQY
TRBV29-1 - SVNRQRRETQY